The 15 T cell receptor beta chains given below trace back to one sample, sequenced in a study of cytomegalovirus exposure and HLA in healthy donors. This PCR relied on a set of 60 Vbeta primers and 13 Jbeta primers. Produced via immunoSEQ multiplex PCR; TCRdb's table is partial and in-frame only. The table shows approximately 130,000 clones, with approximately 85% occurring only once. The material sequenced was PBMCs. The receptors shown here come from a woman aged 25-40 years in good health and CMV-seropositive.

CDR3 loop: CASSRQGSPHGYTF. CDR3 sequence (DNA): TGTGCCAGTAGCCGACAGGGGTCGCCCCATGGCTACACCTTC. The chain combines TRBV19 with TRBJ1-2, with 8 bases aligning to TRBD1. The CDR3 is made up of 14 amino acids. Trimming took 6 bases from V and 6 from J; bases not matched to a gene: 9. Looked up from germline, CDR1 is LNHDA and CDR2 is SQIVND (reference sequence).

This clone was observed a few times. The chain combines TRBV19 with TRBJ1-2; D not certain. This CDR3 contains 13 residues. V shed 6 bases and J shed 1 base, with 9 bases lying between them. CDR1 is LNHDA, CDR2 SQIVND, per germline (reference sequence). CDR3: CASSPAYNYGYTF. Written as DNA, the CDR3 is TGTGCCAGTAGCCCTGCGTATAACTATGGCTACACCTTC.

The rearrangement joins TRBV2 to TRBJ1-5; no reliable D call. There are 13 residues in the CDR3. V was pared by 8 bases and J by 0 bases, with 8 bases between. Germline loops: CDR1 SNHLY, CDR2 FYNNEI. In nucleotides, the CDR3 is TGTGCCAGCCGAGATTATAGCAATCAGCCCCAGCATTTT. It codes for CASRDYSNQPQHF.

V is TRBV30 and J is TRBJ1-3; TRBD1 matches 8 bases. This CDR3 comprises 14 residues. The ends lost 5 bases at V and 4 bases at J; junction bases unmatched: 7. The germline V gene has CDR1 GTSNPN and CDR2 SVGIG (reference sequence). Here the CDR3 DNA reads TGTGCCTGGTCACAGGGGGTGATGGGAAACACCATATATTTT. Its translation: CAWSQGVMGNTIYF.

This CDR3 reads CASSRDYEQYF. The CDR3 bases are TGCGCCAGCAGCAGGGACTACGAGCAGTACTTC. The gene calls are TRBV5-1 and TRBJ2-5; no firm D call. The DNA end lines up better with TRBJ2-7; the J call may be wrong. CDR3 size: 11 residues. Germline V gene data show CDR1 as SGHRS and CDR2 as YFSETQ.

The rearrangement joins TRBV18 to TRBJ2-1, with 11 positions matching TRBD1. CDR1 is KGHSH and CDR2 is LQKENI in the germline V gene. The CDR3 sequence is 17 residues long. Trimming cost V 2 bases and J 0 bases; bases outside gene matches: 3. CDR3 in amino acids: CASSPVGTGGSYNEQFF. The CDR3 coding sequence is TGTGCCAGCTCACCAGTAGGGACAGGGGGCTCCTACAATGAGCAGTTCTTC.

The chain couples TRBV28 to TRBJ2-7; possible D gene TRBD1, 6 bases. The CDR3 is 14 amino acids. Trimming took 1 base from V and 5 from J, leaving 12 bases between them. The V gene's germline CDR1 is MDHEN and CDR2 SYDVKM. This chain's CDR3 is CASSLFVRGHEQYF. As DNA, the CDR3 is TGTGCCAGCAGTTTATTTGTCAGGGGCCACGAGCAGTACTTC.

The chain employs TRBV5-6 and TRBJ1-4; 7 bases align to TRBD1. Germline lookup yields CDR1 SGHDT and CDR2 YYEEEE. The CDR3 is 14 residues long. V dropped 4 bases and J dropped 7; count of bases not matched to a gene: 7. CDR3 nucleotide sequence: TGTGCCAGCAGCCTGGACAGGTATACTGAAAAACTGTTTTTT. This codes for CASSLDRYTEKLFF.

The chain couples TRBV28 to TRBJ2-3; possibly TRBD2 for D (6 bases). With 3 bases removed from V and 1 base from J, the gap between germline ends came to 11 bases. The length of the CDR3 is 15 residues. Germline V gene data show CDR1 as MDHEN and CDR2 as SYDVKM. As DNA, the CDR3 is TGTGCCAGCAGTTTTGGGCGGGGAGGCACAGATACGCAGTATTTT. Protein: CASSFGRGGTDTQYF.

V and J are TRBV5-6 and TRBJ2-5, with D tentatively TRBD2 (5 bases). The CDR3 spans 12 residues. V dropped 4 bases and J dropped 6 bases, with 10 bases sitting between them. In germline, CDR1 is SGHDT, CDR2 YYEEEE. For the CDR3, the DNA is TGTGCCAGCAGCCCGAGGGTCCAGACCCAGTACTTC. Protein sequence: CASSPRVQTQYF.

V usage is TRBV9 and J usage is TRBJ2-5; 10 bases align to TRBD2. The CDR3 totals 14 residues. Germline V gene data show CDR1 as SGDLS and CDR2 as YYNGEE. V was pared by 0 bases and J by 5 bases, with 1 base of the junction left unmatched. CDR3 residues: CASSVASGGETQYF. The CDR3 DNA is TGTGCCAGCAGCGTAGCTAGCGGGGGTGAGACCCAGTACTTC.

This clone has only a few counts. At one of its ends the junction is not consistent with the germline gene, which may arise from a read error. The chain links TRBV5-1 to TRBJ2-5, with 9 bases fitting TRBD1. The J call may be wrong; the DNA end is better matched by TRBJ2-7. Germline-derived CDR1 and CDR2 are SGHRS and YFSETQ. This CDR3 has 16 residues. This CDR3 is CASSPWRSDRGNEQYF. In DNA, the CDR3 is TGTGCCAGCAGCCCCTGGCGGTCCGACAGGGGGAACGAGCAGTACTTC.

The V call is TRBV25-1, the J call TRBJ2-1, with D possibly TRBD2 on 7 matching bases. V dropped 2 bases and J dropped 5 bases, with 13 bases sitting between them. Per germline, CDR1 MGHDK and CDR2 SYGVNS. The CDR3 length is 15 residues. This CDR3 reads CASSEKGGLNNEQFF. The CDR3 DNA reads TGTGCCAGCAGTGAAAAGGGGGGGTTGAACAATGAGCAGTTCTTC.

The sample holds a few counts of this clone. The genes are TRBV29-1 and TRBJ2-7; TRBD2 matches at 7 bases. The germline gives CDR1 SQVTM, CDR2 ANQGSEA. The CDR3 consists of 13 residues. The J segment lost 7 bases and the V segment lost 7 bases, leaving 13 bases of the junction unmatched. CDR3 sequence: CSATGGSPGEQYF. For the CDR3, the DNA is TGCAGCGCAACCGGGGGGTCCCCGGGGGAGCAGTACTTC.

CDR3 residues: CASSQGGTAVYNEQFF. For the CDR3, the DNA is TGTGCCAGCAGTCAAGGGGGGACAGCCGTTTACAATGAGCAGTTCTTC. V usage is TRBV28 and J usage is TRBJ2-1; D is possibly TRBD1 (7 bases). The CDR3 has 16 amino acids. Per germline, CDR1 MDHEN and CDR2 SYDVKM. V shed 5 bases and J shed 4 bases, with 18 bases lying between them.